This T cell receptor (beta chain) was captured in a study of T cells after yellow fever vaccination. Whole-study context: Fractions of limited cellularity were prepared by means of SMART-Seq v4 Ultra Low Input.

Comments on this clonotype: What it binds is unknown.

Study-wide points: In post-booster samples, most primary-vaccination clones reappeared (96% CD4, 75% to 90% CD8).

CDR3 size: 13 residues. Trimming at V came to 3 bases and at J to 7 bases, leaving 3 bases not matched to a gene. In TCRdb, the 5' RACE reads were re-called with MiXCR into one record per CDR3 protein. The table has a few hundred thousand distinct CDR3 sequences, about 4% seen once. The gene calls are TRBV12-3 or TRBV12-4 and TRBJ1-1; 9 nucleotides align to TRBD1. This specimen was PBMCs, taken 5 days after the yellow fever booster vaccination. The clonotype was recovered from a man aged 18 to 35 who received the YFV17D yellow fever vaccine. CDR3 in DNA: TGTGCCAGCAGTTTTGACAGGGGGAGTGAAGCTTTCTTT. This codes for CASSFDRGSEAFF.